This TCR beta chain was identified during a study of immune heterogeneity within non-small cell lung tumors (dated by TCRdb to between 2017 and 2018). In the study overall: Histology comprised several squamous cell carcinomas, 10 non-squamous carcinomas and 1 tumor not otherwise specified. TCR repertoires were analyzed from 60 or so tumor loci of approximately 14 patients, while transcriptome data covered only roughly 43 loci from about twelve patients. For mutant peptides 8 to 11 amino acids long, netMHCpan-3.0 predicted neoantigen binding to the HLA alleles of each patient. Whole-exome sequencing, RNA-seq and TCR beta repertoire sequencing were combined for multiple spatially distinct regions from each NSCLC tumor so that intratumoral immune heterogeneity could be examined.

Genomic DNA was extracted from bulk tumor tissue and used as the TCR template, and approximately 620 ng gDNA was amplified per sample. Multiple biopsies per primary tumor were taken during surgery, spaced as far apart as possible within the tumor mass. The study cohort was described as untreated and was composed of newly diagnosed NSCLC cases undergoing curative surgery. Donors were approximately 15 newly diagnosed non-small cell lung cancer patients undergoing surgery with curative intent. A couple of independent pathologists reviewed the resected tumor masses. Sequencing was performed only on DNA and RNA samples of high quality. The TCR beta CDR3 region was amplified with a multiplex PCR system whose first round ran for approximately 11 cycles using 32 V-gene forward primers and 13 J-gene reverse primers. First-round PCR used a QIAGEN Multiplex PCR Kit, and primer sequences were filed in Chinese patent CN105087789A. In a second PCR round, Illumina universal primers were added with the Phusion High-Fidelity PCR Kit. Sequencing of the TCR libraries was done on the Illumina HiSeq X Ten platform in paired-end mode with a 151 bp read length. The published analysis was carried out like this. Reads lacking multiplex PCR primers were removed with Cutadapt, read pairs were merged with PEAR, and CDR3 regions were called with MiXCR default settings. Repertoire diversity used Shannon entropy, and clonality was computed as one minus Shannon entropy divided by ln of productive unique sequence count. A clonotype counted as a dominant or high-frequency T-cell clone when its frequency was 0.5% or higher. TCRdb reanalyzed the raw reads on its own, using fastp at Q25 for trimming and MiXCR for clone calling, and kept in-frame beta chains. Every CDR3 protein is listed once, alongside the most common genes and DNA of its rows. The V and J calls were not made by the authors but by TCRdb's processing. This sample gives around 2,600 distinct CDR3 sequences in total; over 15% of them show up just once. The top ten clonotypes cover 10% to 15% of the sample.

This clonotype was observed a handful of times. What antigen it recognizes has not been identified. No base qualities exist here, and no much larger clone lies one base off it. The junction shows trimming of 0 bases on V and 3 bases on J, and the gene matches do not reach 5 bases of it. According to the germline V gene, CDR1 reads SGHRS and CDR2 reads YFSETQ. Including cysteine and phenylalanine, the CDR3 has 18 amino acids. Only CDR3 DNA is held: 54 bases, read in frame from base 1. The study at large found these results: Within a patient, identical dominant CDR3B clonotypes were found to recur across loci, yet unique high-frequency clones were also harbored in different tumor locations. Local tumor mutational burden and local T-cell repertoire clonality had a statistically significant but moderate positive correlation (R about 0.3). High-frequency TCR beta clonotypes were found to be largely distinct between individual patients.

The rearranged chain carries TRBV5-1 and TRBJ2-5, and 16 bases in between align with TRBD2. The specimen was lung tumor tissue. The source is a woman aged 45-60 years with non-small cell lung cancer. Here the CDR3 is given as CASSLEPGLAGGKETQYF. The DNA sequence is TGCGCCAGCAGCTTGGAGCCGGGACTAGCGGGGGGGAAAGAGACCCAGTACTTC. The variable domain in full, with residues beyond the CDR3 obtained from the reference TRBV5-1 and TRBJ2-5 genes, is KAGVTQTPRYLIKTRGQQVTLSCSPISGHRSVSWYQQTPGQGLQFLFEYFSETQRNKGNFPGRFSGRQFSNSRSEMNVSTLELGDSALYLCASSLEPGLAGGKETQYFGPGTRLLVL.